Listed here are 12 T cell receptor beta chains from one sample, sequenced in a study of blood T cell repertoires in COVID-19. Data came from immunoSEQ multiplex PCR; TCRdb stores just in-frame clones and leaves some out. Of 100,000 or so clones in the sample, more than 90% were seen once. Sequenced input: peripheral blood. The receptor set was obtained from a man in his 70s with acute or convalescent COVID-19.

J is TRBJ2-7 and V is TRBV28, with D perhaps matching TRBD1 (5 bases). With 1 base removed from V and 0 bases from J, the gap between germline ends came to 7 bases. This CDR3 spans 14 amino acids. From germline, CDR1 is MDHEN and CDR2 SYDVKM. CDR3 protein: CASSLYRSSYEQYF. CDR3 sequence (DNA): TGTGCCAGCAGTTTATACAGGAGCTCCTACGAGCAGTACTTC.

V is TRBV6-5 and J is TRBJ1-5; D call uncertain. Germline loops: CDR1 MNHEY, CDR2 SVGAGI. The CDR3 sequence is 13 residues long. The germline V and J ends were trimmed by 5 bases and 0 bases, with 5 bases remaining between them. This CDR3 reads CASSPYSNQPQHF. The CDR3 DNA follows: TGTGCCAGCAGTCCCTATAGCAATCAGCCCCAGCATTTT.

The chain has TRBV10-2 and TRBJ1-6; D is ambiguous. There are 16 residues in the CDR3. The germline V gene has CDR1 WSHSY and CDR2 SAAADI. Trimming pared 6 bases from V and 5 bases from J, leaving 17 bases between. The CDR3 loop is CASRLSGTSNNSPLHF. For the CDR3, the DNA is TGCGCCAGCAGATTATCAGGAACCTCTAATAATTCACCCCTCCACTTT.

This chain joins TRBV19 and TRBJ2-1, with 9 bases that match TRBD2. The CDR3 is 15 residues long. The junction had 1 base not matched to a gene; V was cut back by 1 base and J by 3 bases. Germline CDR1 reads LNHDA; CDR2 reads SQIVND (reference sequence). CDR3 nucleotides: TGTGCCAGTAGTATAGGGACTAGCGACTACAATGAGCAGTTCTTC. It is translated as CASSIGTSDYNEQFF.

This chain connects TRBV7-2 to TRBJ1-1; tentatively, D is TRBD1 (5 bases). The CDR3 length is 15 residues. V was shortened by 5 bases and J by 2 bases, with 15 bases between the two germline ends. Germline CDR1 is SGHTA and CDR2 is FQGNSA. The CDR3 reads CASSLAPQGNTEAFF. CDR3 coding DNA: TGTGCCAGCAGCCTGGCACCCCAGGGAAACACTGAAGCTTTCTTT.

The table lists this clone with a count of one. V usage is TRBV5-1 and J usage is TRBJ2-4; D is ambiguous. CDR1 and CDR2 from the germline V gene are SGHRS and YFSETQ. This CDR3 region has 15 residues. Trimming took 0 bases from V and 8 from J, leaving 15 bases between them. CDR3 sequence (DNA): TGCGCCAGCAGCTTGGAGACCCCCGGCAGGCACATTCAGTACTTC. Encoded protein: CASSLETPGRHIQYF.

This clone was observed a few times. The genes are TRBV11-3 and TRBJ1-2; 7 bases match TRBD1. Unmatched junction bases numbered 5, after V lost 3 bases and J lost 4 bases. The length of the CDR3 is 14 residues. Germline assignment: CDR1 SGHNT and CDR2 YENEEA. The CDR3 loop reads CASSFDTGVYGYTF. The CDR3, as DNA: TGTGCCAGCAGCTTTGATACAGGGGTCTATGGCTACACCTTC.

The chain carries TRBV5-1 and TRBJ2-5; the D gene is possibly TRBD2 (6 bases). This CDR3 has 14 residues. Trimming shortened V by 0 bases and J by 4 bases, and 10 bases separated the two germline ends. Per the germline V gene, CDR1 is SGHRS and CDR2 is YFSETQ. This CDR3 is CASSLAGEGETQYF. The CDR3 bases are TGCGCCAGCAGCTTGGCGGGGGAAGGAGAGACCCAGTACTTC.

The rearrangement links TRBV5-1 to TRBJ1-1; 9 bases align to TRBD1. Germline CDR1 is SGHRS and CDR2 is YFSETQ. The CDR3 is 14 amino acids. V dropped 6 bases and J dropped 4; count of bases not matched to a gene: 7. The CDR3 DNA follows: TGCGCCAGCACTCGACAGGGGGTGAGCACTGAAGCTTTCTTT. Translating gives CASTRQGVSTEAFF.

This chain joins TRBV7-3 and TRBJ2-3; 9 bases fit TRBD2. Germline CDR1 and CDR2: SGHTA and FQGTGA. The CDR3 is 15 residues long. V shed 7 bases, J shed 7 bases, and the junction held 12 bases outside the gene matches. Here the CDR3 DNA reads TGTGCCAGCATAAAGGGCGGGAGGGCCGGAAATACGCAGTATTTT. It codes for CASIKGGRAGNTQYF.

This clone turned up a few times. This rearrangement joins TRBV7-8 to TRBJ2-3; D possibly corresponds to TRBD1 (6 bases). CDR3 length: 16 residues. Trimming stripped 5 bases from V and 5 bases from J, with 20 bases between. Germline-derived CDR1 and CDR2 are SGHVS and FQNEAQ. The CDR3 sequence: CASSRSQIQGIDTQYF. The CDR3 DNA reads as TGTGCCAGCAGCCGCTCCCAGATACAGGGAATAGATACGCAGTATTTT.

V gene TRBV2 combines with J gene TRBJ2-3; D not resolved. CDR3 length: 13 amino acids. V lost 4 bases and J lost 3, with 8 bases in between. Germline values: CDR1 SNHLY, CDR2 FYNNEI. CDR3 DNA sequence: TGTGCCAGCAGTGTGGGCTTGACAGATACGCAGTATTTT. This sequence encodes CASSVGLTDTQYF.